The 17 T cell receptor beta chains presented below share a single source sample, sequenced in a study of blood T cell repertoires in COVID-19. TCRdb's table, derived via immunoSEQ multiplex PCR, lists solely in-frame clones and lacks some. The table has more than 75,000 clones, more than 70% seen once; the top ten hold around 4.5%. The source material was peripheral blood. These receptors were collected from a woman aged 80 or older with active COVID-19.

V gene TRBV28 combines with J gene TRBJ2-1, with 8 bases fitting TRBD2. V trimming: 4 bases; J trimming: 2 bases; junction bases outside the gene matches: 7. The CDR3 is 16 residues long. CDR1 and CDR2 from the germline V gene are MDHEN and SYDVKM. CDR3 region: CASSSRRGGTYNEQFF. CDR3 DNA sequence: TGTGCCAGCAGTTCCCGCCGGGGGGGCACCTACAATGAGCAGTTCTTC.

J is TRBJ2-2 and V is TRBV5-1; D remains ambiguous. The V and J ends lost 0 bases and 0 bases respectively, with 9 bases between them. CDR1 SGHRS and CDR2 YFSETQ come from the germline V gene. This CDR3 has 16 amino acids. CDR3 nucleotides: TGCGCCAGCAGCTTGGCCGTCGAGACGAACACCGGGGAGCTGTTTTTT. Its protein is CASSLAVETNTGELFF.

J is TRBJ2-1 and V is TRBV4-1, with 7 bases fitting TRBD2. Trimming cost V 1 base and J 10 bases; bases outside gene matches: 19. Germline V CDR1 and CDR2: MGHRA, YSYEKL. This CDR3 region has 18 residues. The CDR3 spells CASSQVHGGGALGKEQFF. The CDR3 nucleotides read TGCGCCAGCAGCCAAGTTCATGGGGGAGGGGCCCTGGGGAAGGAGCAGTTCTTC.

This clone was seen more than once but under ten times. The CDR3 spells CASSLGISGRDFYEQYF. For the CDR3, the DNA is TGTGCCAGCAGCCTTGGGATTAGCGGGAGGGATTTCTACGAGCAGTACTTC. The chain has TRBV3-1 (or the pseudogene TRBV3-2) and TRBJ2-7; 11 nucleotides match TRBD2. The CDR3 spans 17 residues. The V gene end was trimmed by 4 bases and the J gene end by 3 bases; junction bases not matched to a gene: 11. Germline V lookup: CDR1 LGHDT, CDR2 YNNKEL (reference sequence).

The CDR3 loop reads CASWRRNYGYTF. The CDR3 coding sequence is TGTGCCAGTTGGCGGCGGAACTATGGCTACACCTTC. This chain connects TRBV19 to TRBJ1-2; D is ambiguous. CDR3 size: 12 residues. Germline V gene lookup returns CDR1 LNHDA and CDR2 SQIVND (reference sequence). The V end was cut by 8 bases, the J end by 2 bases, with 9 bases between.

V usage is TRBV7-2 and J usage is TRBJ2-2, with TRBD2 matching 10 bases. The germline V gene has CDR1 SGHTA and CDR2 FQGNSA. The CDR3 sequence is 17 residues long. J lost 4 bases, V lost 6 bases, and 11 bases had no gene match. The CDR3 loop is CASSRLAGDQGTGELFF. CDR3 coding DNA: TGTGCCAGCAGTCGTCTAGCGGGAGATCAGGGCACCGGGGAGCTGTTTTTT.

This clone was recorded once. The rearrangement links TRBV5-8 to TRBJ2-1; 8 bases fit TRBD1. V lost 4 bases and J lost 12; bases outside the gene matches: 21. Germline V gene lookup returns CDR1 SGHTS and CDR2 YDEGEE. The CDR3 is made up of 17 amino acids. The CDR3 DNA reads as TGTGCCAGCAGCGTGAAATACAGGGGGAACTGGCGGGCGGTGCAGTTCTTC. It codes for CASSVKYRGNWRAVQFF.

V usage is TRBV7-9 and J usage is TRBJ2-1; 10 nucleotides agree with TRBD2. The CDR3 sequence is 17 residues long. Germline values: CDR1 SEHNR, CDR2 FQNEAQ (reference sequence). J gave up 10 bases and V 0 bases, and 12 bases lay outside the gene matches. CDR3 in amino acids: CASSLARTSGTSKEQFF. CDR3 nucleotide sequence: TGTGCCAGCAGCTTAGCTCGGACTAGCGGAACCTCCAAGGAGCAGTTCTTC.

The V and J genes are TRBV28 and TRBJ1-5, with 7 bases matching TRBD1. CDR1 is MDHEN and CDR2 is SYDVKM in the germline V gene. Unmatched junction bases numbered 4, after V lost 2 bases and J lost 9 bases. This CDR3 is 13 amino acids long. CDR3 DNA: TGTGCCAGCAGTTTAAACAGGGGAGGGCCCCAGCATTTT. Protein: CASSLNRGGPQHF.

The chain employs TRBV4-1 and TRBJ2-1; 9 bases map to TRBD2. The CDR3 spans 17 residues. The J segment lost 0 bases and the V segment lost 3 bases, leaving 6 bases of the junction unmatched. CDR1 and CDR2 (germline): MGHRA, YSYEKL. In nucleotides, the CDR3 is TGCGCCAGCAGCCAGCGACTAGCGGAGAGCTCCTACAATGAGCAGTTCTTC. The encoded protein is CASSQRLAESSYNEQFF.

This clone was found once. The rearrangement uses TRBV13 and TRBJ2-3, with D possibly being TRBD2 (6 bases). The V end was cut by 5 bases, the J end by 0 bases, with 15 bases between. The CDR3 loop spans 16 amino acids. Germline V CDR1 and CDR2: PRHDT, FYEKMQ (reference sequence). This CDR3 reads CASSGDGRASTDTQYF. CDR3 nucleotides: TGTGCCAGCAGCGGGGACGGGAGAGCCAGCACAGATACGCAGTATTTT.

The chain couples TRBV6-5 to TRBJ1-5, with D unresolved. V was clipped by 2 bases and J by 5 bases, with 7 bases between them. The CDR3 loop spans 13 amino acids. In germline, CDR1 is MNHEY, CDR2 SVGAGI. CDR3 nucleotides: TGTGCCAGCAGTTACGAACAACATCAGCCCCAGCATTTT. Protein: CASSYEQHQPQHF.

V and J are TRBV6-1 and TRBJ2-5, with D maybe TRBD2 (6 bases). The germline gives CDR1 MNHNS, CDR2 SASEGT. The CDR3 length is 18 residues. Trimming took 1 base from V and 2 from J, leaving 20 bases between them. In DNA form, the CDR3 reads TGTGCCAGCAGTGAAGGGTCGAGCGGCCTACGGGGGCAAGAGACCCAGTACTTC. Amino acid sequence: CASSEGSSGLRGQETQYF.

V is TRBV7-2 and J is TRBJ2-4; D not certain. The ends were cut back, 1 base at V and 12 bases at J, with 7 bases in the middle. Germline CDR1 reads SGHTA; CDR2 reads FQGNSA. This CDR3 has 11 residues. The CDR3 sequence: CASSLDLAQYF. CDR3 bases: TGTGCCAGCAGCTTAGATTTAGCTCAGTACTTC.

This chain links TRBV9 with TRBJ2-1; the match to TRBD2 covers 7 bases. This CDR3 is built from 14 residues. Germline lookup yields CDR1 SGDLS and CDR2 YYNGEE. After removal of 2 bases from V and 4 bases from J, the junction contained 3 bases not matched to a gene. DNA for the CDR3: TGTGCCAGCAGCGTCGAGGGAGGGTACAATGAGCAGTTCTTC. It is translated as CASSVEGGYNEQFF.

The CDR3 protein is CASSSRTSGVDNEQFF. The CDR3 nucleotides read TGTGCCAGCAGCTCTCGGACTAGCGGGGTAGACAATGAGCAGTTCTTC. This chain links TRBV9 with TRBJ2-1; TRBD2 matches at 12 bases. V lost 4 bases, J lost 5 bases, and 7 bases stayed unmatched. The CDR3 is 16 residues long. Germline V lookup: CDR1 SGDLS, CDR2 YYNGEE.

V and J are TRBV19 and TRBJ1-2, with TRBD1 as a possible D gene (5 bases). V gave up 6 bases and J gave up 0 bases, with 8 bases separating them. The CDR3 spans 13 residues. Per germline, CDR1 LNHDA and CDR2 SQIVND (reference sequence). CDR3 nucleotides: TGTGCCAGTAGCCCGACAGCTAACTATGGCTACACCTTC. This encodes CASSPTANYGYTF.